The present TCR beta chain was sequenced within a study of response to subunit inactivated influenza vaccine (dated by TCRdb to 2017 to 2018). Background for the entire study: To follow how T cells responded to a trivalent subunit inactivated influenza vaccine, the researchers relied on deep quantitative profiling of the T cell receptor repertoire.

This clonotype was seen more than once but under ten times. No antigen is known for it. One base away there is no much larger clone; base qualities are not given. The V end loses 6 bases and the J end loses 5 bases, and a stretch of 26 bases separates them. The germline V gene provides CDR1 SGHAT and CDR2 FQNNGV. The cysteine opens and the phenylalanine closes a CDR3 of 18 amino acids. Only the CDR3 DNA is retained, 54 bases long and in frame from the first base. Overall results and qualifications from the work: The authors proposed that each seasonal influenza vaccination may bring in only a limited number of new T cells.

The method was RT-PCR. The reads were generated on an Illumina HiSeq 2500. TCRdb applied fastp at Q25 and MiXCR to the public reads, then kept only in-frame beta chains. Merged by CDR3 protein, the rows form single entries marked with the most common genes and DNA. This sample holds 530,000 or so distinct CDR3 sequences; roughly 15% were observed only once. The ten largest clonotypes hold around 10% of the sample. The sample consisted of PBMCs from blood, taken 11 to 12 days after vaccination. The receptor was derived from a man in his forties or fifties who received an inactivated influenza vaccine. Donor details come from another sample of the same person, matched by shared clones. This chain is built from TRBV11-2 and TRBJ2-1, with TRBD1 perhaps the D gene, on 8 matching bases. CDR3 region: CASRGGEVWTGPDNEQFF. At the DNA level, the sequence is TGTGCCAGCAGGGGGGGGGAGGTGTGGACAGGGCCCGACAATGAGCAGTTCTTC.